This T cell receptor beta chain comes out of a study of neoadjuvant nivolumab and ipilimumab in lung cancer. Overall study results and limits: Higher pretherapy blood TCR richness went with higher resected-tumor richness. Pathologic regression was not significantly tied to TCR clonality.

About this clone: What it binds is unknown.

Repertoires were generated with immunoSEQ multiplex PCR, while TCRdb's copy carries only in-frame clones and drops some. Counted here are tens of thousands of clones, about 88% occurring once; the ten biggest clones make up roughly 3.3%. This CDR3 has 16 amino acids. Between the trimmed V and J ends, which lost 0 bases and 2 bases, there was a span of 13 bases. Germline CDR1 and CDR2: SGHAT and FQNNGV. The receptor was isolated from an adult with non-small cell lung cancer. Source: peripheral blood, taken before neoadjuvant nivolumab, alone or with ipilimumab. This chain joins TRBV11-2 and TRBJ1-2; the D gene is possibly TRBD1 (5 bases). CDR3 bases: TGTGCCAGCAGCTTAGAGGGCGCAGGGAGGAACTATGGCTACACCTTC. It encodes CASSLEGAGRNYGYTF.